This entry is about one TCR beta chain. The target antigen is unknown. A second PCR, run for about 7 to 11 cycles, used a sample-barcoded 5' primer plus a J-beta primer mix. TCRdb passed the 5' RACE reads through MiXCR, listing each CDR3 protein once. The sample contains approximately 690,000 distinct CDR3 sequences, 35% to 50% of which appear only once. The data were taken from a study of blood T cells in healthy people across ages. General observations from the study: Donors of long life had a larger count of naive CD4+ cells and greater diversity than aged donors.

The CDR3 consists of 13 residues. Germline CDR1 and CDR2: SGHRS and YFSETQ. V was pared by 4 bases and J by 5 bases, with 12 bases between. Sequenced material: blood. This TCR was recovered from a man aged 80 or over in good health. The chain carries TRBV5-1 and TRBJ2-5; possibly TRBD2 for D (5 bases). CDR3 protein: CASSVVLGETQYF. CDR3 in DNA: TGCGCCAGCAGCGTTGTACTAGGGGAGACCCAGTACTTC.